This T cell receptor (beta chain) emerged from a study of radiotherapy plus CTLA-4 blockade in lung cancer. TCRdb keeps only in-frame clones here, not all; method: immunoSEQ multiplex PCR. The data contain tens of thousands of clones, approximately 82% of them seen just once; the ten biggest clones take up 6% to 8%. V lost 0 bases and J lost 6, with 9 bases in between. The germline V gene has CDR1 SGHAT and CDR2 FQDESV (reference sequence). The CDR3 is made up of 15 amino acids. The sample in question was peripheral blood, obtained from a patient treated with radiotherapy plus ipilimumab. This rearrangement joins TRBV11-1 to TRBJ1-6; a possible D gene is TRBD1 (6 bases). This sequence was found in a human donor with non-small cell lung cancer who had stable disease on radiotherapy plus ipilimumab. CDR3 coding DNA: TGTGCCAGCAGCTTAGCGGACAGTCGTAATTCACCCCTCCACTTT. Its translation: CASSLADSRNSPLHF.